These 9 T cell receptor beta chains share one sample of origin, sequenced in a study of early T cells in non-severe SARS-CoV-2 infection. TCRdb passed the 5' RACE reads through MiXCR, listing each CDR3 protein once. The sample contains around 55,000 distinct CDR3 sequences, around 13% of which appear only once. Specimen: whole blood. These receptors all stem from an adult who was a healthcare worker with PCR-confirmed SARS-CoV-2 infection or an uninfected control (not recorded which).

The chain combines TRBV6-6 with TRBJ2-5; tentatively, D is TRBD1 (6 bases). Deletions cut 7 bases from V and 4 bases from J, with 13 bases between. This CDR3 has 13 residues. Germline assignment: CDR1 MNHNY and CDR2 SVGAGI (reference sequence). CDR3 sequence reads: CASNLQGLETQYF. CDR3 DNA sequence: TGTGCCAGCAACTTACAGGGTTTAGAGACCCAGTACTTC.

This clonotype was recorded a few times. V and J are TRBV29-1 and TRBJ2-1; weak D call: TRBD1 (6 bases). This CDR3 contains 14 residues. Per germline, CDR1 SQVTM and CDR2 ANQGSEA. The V end was cut by 1 base, the J end by 0 bases, with 7 bases between. In nucleotides, the CDR3 is TGCAGCGTTGAAGGGACAGCCTCCTACAATGAGCAGTTCTTC. This encodes CSVEGTASYNEQFF.

The CDR3 loop is CASRGQGAGGNTIYF. The CDR3, as DNA: TGTGCCAGCAGAGGACAGGGGGCAGGCGGAAACACCATATATTTT. The chain uses TRBV11-2 and TRBJ1-3; 11 nucleotides align to TRBD1. CDR1 is SGHAT and CDR2 is FQNNGV in the germline V gene. V trimming: 6 bases; J trimming: 4 bases; junction bases outside the gene matches: 5. This CDR3 contains 15 residues.

This clonotype has a count of ten or more. The rearrangement uses TRBV27 and TRBJ2-7; D is unclear. Per germline, CDR1 MNHEY and CDR2 SMNVEV (reference sequence). The CDR3 is 13 amino acids. V was shortened by 3 bases and J by 6 bases, with 12 bases between the two germline ends. CDR3 in DNA: TGTGCCAGCAGTTTTTCGGATTTGGGCGAGCAGTACTTC. This codes for CASSFSDLGEQYF.

The chain has TRBV7-9 and TRBJ2-7; possibly TRBD2 for D (6 bases). With 4 bases removed from V and 0 bases from J, the gap between germline ends came to 10 bases. The CDR3 contains 14 residues. Per the germline V gene, CDR1 is SEHNR and CDR2 is FQNEAQ (reference sequence). The CDR3 nucleotides read TGTGCCAGCAGCTCCTTAGCGGACTCCTACGAGCAGTACTTC. Its protein product is CASSSLADSYEQYF.

Only a few counts were recorded for this clonotype. The V call is TRBV29-1, the J call TRBJ2-3; tentative D call: TRBD1 (5 bases). The CDR3 extends over 12 amino acids. The germline V and J ends were trimmed by 4 bases and 5 bases, with 10 bases remaining between them. Germline V CDR1 and CDR2: SQVTM, ANQGSEA. The CDR3 here is CSVGQPKDTQYF. CDR3 sequence (DNA): TGCAGCGTTGGACAGCCGAAAGATACGCAGTATTTT.

Ten or more counts support this clonotype. The genes are TRBV5-6 and TRBJ2-3; tentative D call: TRBD2 (6 bases). Germline V lookup: CDR1 SGHDT, CDR2 YYEEEE. The CDR3 consists of 15 residues. Trimming took 0 bases from V and 3 from J, leaving 11 bases between them. This chain's CDR3 is CASSLAGTGTDTQYF. The CDR3 nucleotides read TGTGCCAGCAGCTTGGCCGGGACTGGAACAGATACGCAGTATTTT.

CDR3 protein: CACRGHGSNYGYTF. The CDR3 nucleotides are TGTGCCTGCCGGGGTCATGGGTCTAACTATGGCTACACCTTC. J is TRBJ1-2 and V is TRBV6-1; D unresolved. The germline V gene has CDR1 MNHNS and CDR2 SASEGT. V was trimmed by 11 bases and J by 0 bases, leaving 16 bases between them. The CDR3 extends over 14 amino acids.

This clonotype was counted only a few times. The chain joins TRBV5-1 to TRBJ2-7, with 11 bases lining up with TRBD2. The ends lost 7 bases at V and 1 base at J; junction bases unmatched: 7. The CDR3 runs 15 residues. Germline CDR1 and CDR2: SGHRS and YFSETQ. DNA of the CDR3: TGCGCCAGCGTCCCCCTAGCGGGGGGTTCCTACGAGCAGTACTTC. This codes for CASVPLAGGSYEQYF.